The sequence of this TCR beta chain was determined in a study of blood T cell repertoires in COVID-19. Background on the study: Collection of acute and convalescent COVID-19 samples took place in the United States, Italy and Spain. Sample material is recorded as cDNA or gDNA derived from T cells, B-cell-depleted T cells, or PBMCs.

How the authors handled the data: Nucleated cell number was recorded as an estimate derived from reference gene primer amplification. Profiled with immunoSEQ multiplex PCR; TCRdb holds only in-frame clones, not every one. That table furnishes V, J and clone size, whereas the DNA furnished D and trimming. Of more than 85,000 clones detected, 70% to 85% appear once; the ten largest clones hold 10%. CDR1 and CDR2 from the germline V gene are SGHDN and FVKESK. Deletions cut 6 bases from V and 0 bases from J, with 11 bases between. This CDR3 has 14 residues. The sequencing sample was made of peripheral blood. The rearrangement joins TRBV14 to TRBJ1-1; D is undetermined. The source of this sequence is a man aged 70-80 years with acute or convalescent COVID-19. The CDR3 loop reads CASRGSGVNTEAFF. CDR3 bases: TGTGCCAGCAGGGGTTCCGGGGTGAACACTGAAGCTTTCTTT.